This entry lists 2 T cell receptor beta chains sequenced from one sample in a study of memory CD4+ T cells and cytomegalovirus serostatus. Data came from immunoSEQ multiplex PCR; TCRdb stores just in-frame clones and leaves some out. The sample carries more than 45,000 clones, about 81% recorded once. The sort gate was single viable CD3+CD4+CD8-CD45RO+ cells for memory CD4+ T cells. Sequencing input: memory CD4+ T cells from blood. The source is an adult in good health and CMV-seronegative.

The chain combines TRBV11-2 with TRBJ2-1; a weak D match, TRBD2 (6 bases). The V and J ends lost 5 bases and 1 base respectively, with 21 bases between them. This CDR3 is 18 amino acids long. Germline CDR1 reads SGHAT; CDR2 reads FQNNGV. The CDR3 protein is CASSRRTSRRESYNEQFF. In DNA, the CDR3 is TGTGCCAGCAGCCGCAGAACTAGCCGGAGAGAATCCTACAATGAGCAGTTCTTC.

This rearrangement joins TRBV29-1 to TRBJ2-7; TRBD2 agrees at 12 bases. CDR1 is SQVTM and CDR2 is ANQGSEA in the germline V gene. Trimming at V came to 3 bases and at J to 0 bases, leaving 6 bases not matched to a gene. The CDR3 runs 16 residues. The CDR3 sequence is CSVDGLAGYGSYEQYF. As DNA, the CDR3 is TGCAGCGTTGACGGACTAGCGGGATATGGCTCCTACGAGCAGTACTTC.